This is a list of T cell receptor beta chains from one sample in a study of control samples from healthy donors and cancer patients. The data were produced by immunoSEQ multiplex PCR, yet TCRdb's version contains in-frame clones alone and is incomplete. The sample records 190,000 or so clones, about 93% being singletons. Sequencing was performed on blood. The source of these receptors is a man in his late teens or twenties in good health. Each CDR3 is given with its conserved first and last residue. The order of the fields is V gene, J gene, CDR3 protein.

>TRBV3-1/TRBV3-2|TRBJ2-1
CASSLGLAGGNEQFF
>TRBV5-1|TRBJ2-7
CASSLELAASYEQYF
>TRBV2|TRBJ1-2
CASSEALLGTGPDYGYTF
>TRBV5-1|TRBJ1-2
CASSVLGTGSFNYGYTF
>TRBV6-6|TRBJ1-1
CASSYTNTEAFF
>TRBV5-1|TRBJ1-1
CASSHQGESEAFF
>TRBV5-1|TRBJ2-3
CASSPLAGSTDTQYF
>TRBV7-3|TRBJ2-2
CASVQANTGELFF
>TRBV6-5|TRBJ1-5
CASSLVRGFNQPQHF
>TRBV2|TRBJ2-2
CASSRQGGTGELFF
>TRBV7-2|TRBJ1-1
CASSSIVGASAFF
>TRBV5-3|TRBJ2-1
CARTIRGETILGEQFF
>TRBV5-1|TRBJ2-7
CASSLGRAPSYEQYF
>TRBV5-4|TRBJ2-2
CASSLRATGGAGELFF
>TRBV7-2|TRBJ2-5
CASTGTEEETQYF
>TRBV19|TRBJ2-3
CASSLDRVEADTQYF
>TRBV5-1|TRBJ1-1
CASSGTGGRTEAFF
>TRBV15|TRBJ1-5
CATSRYGNQPQHF
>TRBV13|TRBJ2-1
CASSFNPYVNEQFF
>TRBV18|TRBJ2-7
CASSRGESYEQYF
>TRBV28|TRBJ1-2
CASSVGDNTYGYTF
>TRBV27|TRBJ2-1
CASSERGTLHNEQFF
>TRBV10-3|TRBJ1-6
CAIRQGDSPLHF
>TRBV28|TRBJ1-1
CASSLGGTGGPSSSEAFF
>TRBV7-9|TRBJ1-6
CASSFDRDTSPLHF
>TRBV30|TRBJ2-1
CAWSVEQVPYNEQFF
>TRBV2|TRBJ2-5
CASSKDRQETQYF
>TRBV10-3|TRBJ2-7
CAISAGPKDEQYF
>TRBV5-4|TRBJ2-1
CASSAEQGRQFF
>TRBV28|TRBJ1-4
CATRRGETNEKLFF
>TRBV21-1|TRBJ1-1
CASRVVGGYTEAFF
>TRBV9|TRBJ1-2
CASSVEGARGYTF
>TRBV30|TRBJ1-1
CAWSVGWGPEAFF
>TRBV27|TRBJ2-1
CASSLGLTYNEQFF
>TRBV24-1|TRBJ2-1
CATSPRTGAWYNEQFF
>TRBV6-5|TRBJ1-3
CASTPEHSGNTIYF
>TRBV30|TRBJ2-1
CAWSGDFYNEQFF
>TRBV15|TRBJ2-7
CATTIPGGGFEQYF
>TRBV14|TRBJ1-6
CASSQIARGSWVSPLHF
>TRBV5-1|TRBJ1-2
CASSSFTGGEGGYTF
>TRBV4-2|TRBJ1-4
CASSRGQSNEKLFF
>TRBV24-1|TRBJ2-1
CATSEGGRGYNEQFF
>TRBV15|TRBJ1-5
CATSSATGGTNQPQHF
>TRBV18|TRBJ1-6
CASSPGDRGSPLHF
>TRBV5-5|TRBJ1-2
CASSTYREGGYTF
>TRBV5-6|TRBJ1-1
CASSLQQGTQAFF
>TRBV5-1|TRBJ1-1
CASSEVGYYAETMNTEAFF
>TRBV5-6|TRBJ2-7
CASSLFNKNYEQYF
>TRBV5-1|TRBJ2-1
CASSLAVASYNEQFF
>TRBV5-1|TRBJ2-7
CASSPDFYEQYF
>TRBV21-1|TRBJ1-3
CASSKGLGGRGGNTIYF
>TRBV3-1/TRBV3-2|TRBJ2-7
CASSQAAGPYEQYF
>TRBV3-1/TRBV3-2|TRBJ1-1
CASSRVSRQNTEAFF